The clone carrying this TCR beta chain has more than one count but fewer than ten. Its antigen is unknown. The data originate from a study of beta chain features in type 1 diabetes. As for the study in general: No age, gender or cell yield differences were seen between patients and healthy donors.

Every bit of the isolated RNA underwent reverse transcription, so sequencing read expressed TCRB transcripts. Roughly 3.6 million reads was the average for naive, central memory and regulatory T cell samples. Data came from immunoSEQ multiplex PCR; TCRdb stores just in-frame clones and leaves some out. The sample contains 550,000 to 850,000 clones, around an eighth of which appear only once. This CDR3 region has 14 residues. V shed 7 bases and J shed 0 bases, with 12 bases lying between them. The germline V gene encodes CDR1 LGHNT and CDR2 FRNRAP. Study findings and constraints: In type 1 diabetes patients, VDJ junctions had fewer insertions; deletions at these junctions were more frequent. Shortening that was moderate but significant affected the TCRB CDR3s of Type 1 diabetes patients in all four CD4+ subsets. The question of HLA type influencing TCRB rearrangement was one that remained unresolved here.

The sample comprised naive CD4+ T cells from blood. The TCR comes from a man between 18 and 29 years old with type 1 diabetes. This chain uses TRBV12-5 with TRBJ1-2; D remains ambiguous. In nucleotides, the CDR3 is TGTGCTAGTGTCTGGGGTAATTCTAACTATGGCTACACCTTC. Amino acid sequence: CASVWGNSNYGYTF.